This paragraph reports one T cell receptor beta chain. Its specificity is not known. This sample was taken from a study of T cells in Graves' hyperthyroidism and ophthalmopathy. Amplification of TCR beta CDR3 regions was performed using RNA transcripts as template. First-round RT-PCR with HTBI primers amplified the TCR CDR3 region. In TCRdb, the multiplex PCR reads were re-called with MiXCR into one record per CDR3 protein. The data contain 250,000 to 300,000 distinct CDR3 sequences, approximately 14% of them singletons. Study-level findings and limits: The authors' 13 V-J model separated ophthalmopathy from stable hyperthyroidism.

Per the germline V gene, CDR1 is SGHRS and CDR2 is YFSETQ. This CDR3 contains 16 residues. With V trimmed by 2 bases and J by 5 bases, 10 bases remained unmatched. The chain carries TRBV5-1 and TRBJ2-1; 7 positions agree with TRBD1. The sequence was collected from a woman aged 40 to 50 with Graves' hyperthyroidism that later progressed to Graves' ophthalmopathy. Input material: blood. DNA for the CDR3: TGCGCCAGCAGCTTCAGGCCGGGACAGAGTAACAATGAGCAGTTCTTC. As protein: CASSFRPGQSNNEQFF.